This passage covers 9 T cell receptor beta chains from one sample sequenced in a study of beta chain features in type 1 diabetes. Expressed TCRB transcripts were sequenced because the isolated RNA had all been reverse transcribed beforehand. Profiled with immunoSEQ multiplex PCR; TCRdb holds only in-frame clones, not every one. The table includes under 800,000 clones, roughly a sixth detected once. The source material was naive CD4+ T cells from blood. Receptor source: a man aged 18 to 35 in good health.

The chain has TRBV10-3 and TRBJ1-5; 12 nucleotides agree with TRBD1. With 6 bases clipped from V and 5 bases from J, the junction kept 5 bases outside the gene matches. Germline V gene data show CDR1 as ENHRY and CDR2 as SYGVKD. This CDR3 spans 15 amino acids. For the CDR3, the DNA is TGTGCCATCAGCCGGGACAGGGGGCCAGATCAGCCCCAGCATTTT. This codes for CAISRDRGPDQPQHF.

This clone was observed a few times. J is TRBJ1-2 and V is TRBV5-6; D not resolved. CDR1 is SGHDT and CDR2 is YYEEEE in the germline V gene. The CDR3 spans 15 residues. V lost 1 base and J 8 bases, leaving 18 bases between the germline ends. The CDR3 DNA reads as TGTGCCAGCAGCTTGATCGGTCGGACTCTTAGCGGCTACACCTTC. This translates into CASSLIGRTLSGYTF.

The chain recombines TRBV7-3 with TRBJ1-4, with D possibly being TRBD1 (6 bases). This CDR3 has 13 amino acids. Trimming removed 0 bases from V and 7 bases from J, with 6 bases in between. The germline CDR1 and CDR2 sequences are SGHTA and FQGTGA. The CDR3 DNA reads TGTGCCAGCAGCTTAACAGGGGGTGAAAAACTGTTTTTT. This translates into CASSLTGGEKLFF.

This clone appeared once. This chain uses TRBV28 with TRBJ1-2; D is possibly TRBD1 (5 bases). The CDR3 extends over 15 amino acids. Germline lookup yields CDR1 MDHEN and CDR2 SYDVKM. The V gene lost 4 bases and the J gene lost 3 bases, with 15 bases spanning the gap. The CDR3 sequence is CASSSSGLKDYGYTF. DNA for the CDR3: TGTGCCAGCAGTTCCTCAGGGTTAAAAGACTATGGCTACACCTTC.

The rearrangement joins TRBV6-5 to TRBJ1-2; D perhaps matches TRBD1 (5 bases). Trimming took 0 bases from V and 0 from J, leaving 11 bases between them. Germline-derived CDR1 and CDR2 are MNHEY and SVGAGI. The CDR3 spans 16 residues. CDR3 residues: CASSYSIREANYGYTF. The CDR3 region has the DNA TGTGCCAGCAGTTACTCGATCAGGGAAGCTAACTATGGCTACACCTTC.

The chain joins TRBV30 to TRBJ1-4; a possible D gene is TRBD1 (6 bases). This CDR3 has 17 amino acids. The germline gives CDR1 GTSNPN, CDR2 SVGIG (reference sequence). The V and J ends lost 0 bases and 5 bases respectively, with 19 bases between them. The CDR3 loop reads CAWSVRGATSRNEKLFF. DNA of the CDR3: TGTGCCTGGAGTGTAAGGGGGGCCACATCGAGGAATGAAAAACTGTTTTTT.

The table lists this clone with a few counts. This rearrangement joins TRBV7-9 to TRBJ2-3; D gene unclear. Trimming shortened V by 5 bases and J by 3 bases, and 3 bases separated the two germline ends. Germline CDR1 and CDR2: SEHNR and FQNEAQ (reference sequence). This CDR3 spans 11 amino acids. The CDR3, as DNA: TGTGCCAGCAGCCAGACAGATACGCAGTATTTT. It yields the protein CASSQTDTQYF.

This clone turned up a few times. The V and J genes are TRBV7-2 and TRBJ2-5, with 7 nucleotides matching TRBD2. J was trimmed by 3 bases and V by 4 bases; bases with no gene match: 8. The CDR3 runs 15 residues. CDR1 and CDR2 (germline): SGHTA, FQGNSA. As DNA, the CDR3 is TGTGCCAGCAGCTCCCCTTGGGGGACTAAAGAGACCCAGTACTTC. Encoded protein: CASSSPWGTKETQYF.

This clone was seen a handful of times. The chain couples TRBV12-5 to TRBJ2-1; 10 bases align to TRBD2. CDR1 and CDR2 from the germline V gene are LGHNT and FRNRAP. V lost 4 bases to trimming and J lost 9 bases; unmatched junction nucleotides: 9. The CDR3 contains 15 residues. The CDR3 region is CASGSPAGGQGEQFF. DNA for the CDR3: TGTGCTAGTGGTTCGCCAGCGGGAGGGCAGGGTGAGCAGTTCTTC.